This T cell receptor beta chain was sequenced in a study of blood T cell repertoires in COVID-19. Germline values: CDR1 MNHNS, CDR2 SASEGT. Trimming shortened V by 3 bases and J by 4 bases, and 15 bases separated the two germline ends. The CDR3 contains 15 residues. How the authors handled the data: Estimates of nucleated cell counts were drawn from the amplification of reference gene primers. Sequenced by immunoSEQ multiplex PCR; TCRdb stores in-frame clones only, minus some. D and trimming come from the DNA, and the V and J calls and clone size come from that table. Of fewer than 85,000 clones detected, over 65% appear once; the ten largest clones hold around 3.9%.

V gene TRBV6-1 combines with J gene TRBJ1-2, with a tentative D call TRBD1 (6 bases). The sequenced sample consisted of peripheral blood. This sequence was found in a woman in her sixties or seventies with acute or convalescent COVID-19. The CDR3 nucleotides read TGTGCCAGCAGTGAGGCGGGGGCGCGGGTCTATGGCTACACCTTC. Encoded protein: CASSEAGARVYGYTF.